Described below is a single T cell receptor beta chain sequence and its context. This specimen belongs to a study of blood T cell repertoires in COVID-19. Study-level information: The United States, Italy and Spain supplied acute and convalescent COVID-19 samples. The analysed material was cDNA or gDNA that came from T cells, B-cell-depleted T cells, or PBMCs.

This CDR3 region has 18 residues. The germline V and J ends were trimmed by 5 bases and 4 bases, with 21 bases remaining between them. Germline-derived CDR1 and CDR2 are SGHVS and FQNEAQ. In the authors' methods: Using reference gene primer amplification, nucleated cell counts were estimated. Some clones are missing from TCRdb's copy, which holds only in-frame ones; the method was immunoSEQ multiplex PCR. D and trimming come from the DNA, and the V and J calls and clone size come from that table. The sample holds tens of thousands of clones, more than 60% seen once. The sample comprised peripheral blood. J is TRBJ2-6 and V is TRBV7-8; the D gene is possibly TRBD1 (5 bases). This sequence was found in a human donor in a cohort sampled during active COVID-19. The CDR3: CASSPAWGLLRGANVLTF. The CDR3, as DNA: TGTGCCAGCAGCCCTGCTTGGGGCCTTCTACGAGGGGCCAACGTCCTGACTTTC.